The present entry profiles one T cell receptor (beta chain) with its context. What it binds is unknown. This entry is derived from a study of T cell responses to AZD1222 COVID-19 vaccine. Study-level findings and limits: Receipt of two AZD1222 doses was followed by a rise in Spike-specific TCR breadth and depth.

TCRdb's copy holds only in-frame clones and misses some; the assay was immunoSEQ multiplex PCR. The repertoire holds some 40,000 clones, with around 80% as singletons. The germline V gene has CDR1 SGHNT and CDR2 YYREEE (reference sequence). Trimming took 0 bases from V and 1 from J; bases not matched to a gene: 1. This CDR3 is 15 amino acids long. Here the sequenced sample was peripheral blood, taken 28 days after the second dose of the MenACWY control vaccine. The chain uses TRBV5-4 and TRBJ1-1; 9 nucleotides align to TRBD1. The receptor was derived from an adult who received the MenACWY meningococcal vaccine as a control. The CDR3 protein is CASSLGQGGNTEAFF. CDR3 in DNA: TGTGCCAGCAGCTTGGGACAGGGGGGGAACACTGAAGCTTTCTTT.